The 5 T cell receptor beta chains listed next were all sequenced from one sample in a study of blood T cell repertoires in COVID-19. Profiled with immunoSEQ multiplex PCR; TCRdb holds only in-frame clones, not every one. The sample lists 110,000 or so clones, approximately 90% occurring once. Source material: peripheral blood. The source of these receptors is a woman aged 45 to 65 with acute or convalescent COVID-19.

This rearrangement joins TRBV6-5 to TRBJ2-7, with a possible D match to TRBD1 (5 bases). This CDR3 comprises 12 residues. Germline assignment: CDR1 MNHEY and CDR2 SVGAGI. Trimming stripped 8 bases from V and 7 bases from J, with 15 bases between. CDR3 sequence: CASRTGDWEQYF. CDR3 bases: TGTGCCAGCCGCACAGGAGACTGGGAGCAGTACTTC.

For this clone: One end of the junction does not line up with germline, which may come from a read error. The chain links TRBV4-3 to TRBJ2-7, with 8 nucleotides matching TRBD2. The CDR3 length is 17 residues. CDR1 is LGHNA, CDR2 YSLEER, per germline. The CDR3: CASSQGGRAGVSNEQYF. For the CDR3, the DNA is TGCGCCAGCAGCCAAGGGGGTCGAGCGGGAGTCTCCAACGAGCAGTACTTC.

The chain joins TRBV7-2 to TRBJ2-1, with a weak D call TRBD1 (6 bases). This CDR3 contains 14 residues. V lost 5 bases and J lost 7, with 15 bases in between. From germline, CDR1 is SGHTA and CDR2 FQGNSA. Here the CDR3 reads CASSPNMRGNEQFF. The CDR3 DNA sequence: TGTGCCAGCAGCCCAAACATGAGGGGGAATGAGCAGTTCTTC.

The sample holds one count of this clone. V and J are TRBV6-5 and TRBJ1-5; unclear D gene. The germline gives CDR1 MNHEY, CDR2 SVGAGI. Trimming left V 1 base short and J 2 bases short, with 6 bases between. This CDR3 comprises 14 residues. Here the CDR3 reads CASSYLAGNQPQHF. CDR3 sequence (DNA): TGTGCCAGCAGTTACTTGGCGGGCAATCAGCCCCAGCATTTT.

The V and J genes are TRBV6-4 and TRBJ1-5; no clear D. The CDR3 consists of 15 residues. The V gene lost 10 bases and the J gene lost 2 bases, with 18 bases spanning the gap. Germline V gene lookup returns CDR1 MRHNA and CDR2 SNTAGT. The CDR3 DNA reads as TGTGCCAACGGAGTCGGGAGTGAGGGCAATCAGCCCCAGCATTTT. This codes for CANGVGSEGNQPQHF.